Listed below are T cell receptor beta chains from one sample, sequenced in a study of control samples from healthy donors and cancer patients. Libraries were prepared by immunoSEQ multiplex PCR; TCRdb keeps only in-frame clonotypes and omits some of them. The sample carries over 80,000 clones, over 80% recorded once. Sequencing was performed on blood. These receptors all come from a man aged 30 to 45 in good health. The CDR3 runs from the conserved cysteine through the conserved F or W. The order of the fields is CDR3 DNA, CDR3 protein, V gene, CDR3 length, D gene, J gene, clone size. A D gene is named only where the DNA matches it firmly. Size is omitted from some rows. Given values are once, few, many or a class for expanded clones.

CDR3nt: TGTGCCAGCAGCCGACTAGCGACCTACAATGAGCAGTTCTTC
CDR3aa: CASSRLATYNEQFF
v_gene: TRBV6-5
len: 14
d_gene: TRBD2
j_gene: TRBJ2-1
abundance: NA

CDR3nt: TGTGCCAGCAGCTTACAGGCTAGCGGGGTGGGGGCAGATACGCAGTATTTT
CDR3aa: CASSLQASGVGADTQYF
v_gene: TRBV7-9
len: 17
d_gene: TRBD2
j_gene: TRBJ2-3
abundance: NA

CDR3nt: TGCAGTGCTAGTAGGCCTAGCGGGGCCCTACACAGCTCCTACAATGAGCAGTTCTTC
CDR3aa: CSASRPSGALHSSYNEQFF
v_gene: TRBV20-1
len: 19
d_gene: TRBD2
j_gene: TRBJ2-1
abundance: NA

CDR3nt: TGTGCCAGCAGCTTAAAAGGATTAAATGAAAAACTGTTTTTT
CDR3aa: CASSLKGLNEKLFF
v_gene: TRBV7-9
len: 14
d_gene: NA
j_gene: TRBJ1-4
abundance: NA

CDR3nt: TGTGCTGCCGCGGGACAGGGAAGCACTGAAGCTTTCTTT
CDR3aa: CAAAGQGSTEAFF
v_gene: TRBV30
len: 13
d_gene: TRBD1
j_gene: TRBJ1-1
abundance: NA

CDR3nt: TGTGCCAGCAGCTTTCAGGGTAATACAGATACGCAGTATTTT
CDR3aa: CASSFQGNTDTQYF
v_gene: TRBV5-5
len: 14
d_gene: NA
j_gene: TRBJ2-3
abundance: NA

CDR3nt: TGCAGCGTTTCGGGAGAGGGGTTCCGTGGCTACACCTTC
CDR3aa: CSVSGEGFRGYTF
v_gene: TRBV29-1
len: 13
d_gene: NA
j_gene: TRBJ1-2
abundance: NA

CDR3nt: TGTGCTAGTGGTTTGGGACGGGGACAGGGAGGTAACACCATATATTTT
CDR3aa: CASGLGRGQGGNTIYF
v_gene: TRBV12-5
len: 16
d_gene: TRBD1
j_gene: TRBJ1-3
abundance: NA

CDR3nt: TGCGCCAGCAGCGTAGCGGCGGGGGCCACAGATACGCAGTATTTT
CDR3aa: CASSVAAGATDTQYF
v_gene: TRBV5-1
len: 15
d_gene: NA
j_gene: TRBJ2-3
abundance: once

CDR3nt: TGTGCCAGCAGTTATCCCGGACCAGGGAGTGGCTACACCTTC
CDR3aa: CASSYPGPGSGYTF
v_gene: TRBV28
len: 14
d_gene: NA
j_gene: TRBJ1-2
abundance: NA

CDR3nt: TGTGCCAGCAGCTCATGGGACAGGGGGGACTATGGCTACACCTTC
CDR3aa: CASSSWDRGDYGYTF
v_gene: TRBV6-6
len: 15
d_gene: TRBD1
j_gene: TRBJ1-2
abundance: once

CDR3nt: TGTGCCGGGGGACTGGGCGGCACTGGAAACACCATATATTTT
CDR3aa: CAGGLGGTGNTIYF
v_gene: TRBV30
len: 14
d_gene: NA
j_gene: TRBJ1-3
abundance: NA

CDR3nt: TGTGCTAGTGGTTTGATTACCGGGACAGGTTCCTCCTACGAGCAGTACTTC
CDR3aa: CASGLITGTGSSYEQYF
v_gene: TRBV12-5
len: 17
d_gene: TRBD1
j_gene: TRBJ2-7
abundance: once

CDR3nt: TGTGCCAGCAGTACAAGGGACACTGAAGCTTTCTTT
CDR3aa: CASSTRDTEAFF
v_gene: TRBV6-6
len: 12
d_gene: NA
j_gene: TRBJ1-1
abundance: NA

CDR3nt: TGTGCCTGGAGTGTTAGACTAGCGGGGGGGAAACGCTCCTACGAGCAGTACTTC
CDR3aa: CAWSVRLAGGKRSYEQYF
v_gene: TRBV30
len: 18
d_gene: TRBD2
j_gene: TRBJ2-7
abundance: once

CDR3nt: TGCGCCAGCAGCCAACTAGCGGGGGGTTACGAGCAGTACTTC
CDR3aa: CASSQLAGGYEQYF
v_gene: TRBV5-1
len: 14
d_gene: TRBD2
j_gene: TRBJ2-7
abundance: NA

CDR3nt: TGTGCCACCAGCTCCTCGGGCAGTGAAGCTTTCTTT
CDR3aa: CATSSSGSEAFF
v_gene: TRBV15
len: 12
d_gene: NA
j_gene: TRBJ1-1
abundance: NA

CDR3nt: TGTGCCTGGAGTAACCAGGAGGGGTATGGCTACACCTTC
CDR3aa: CAWSNQEGYGYTF
v_gene: TRBV30
len: 13
d_gene: NA
j_gene: TRBJ1-2
abundance: NA

CDR3nt: TGTGCCAGCAACAGATTGGGACGGACCTACGAGCAGTACTTC
CDR3aa: CASNRLGRTYEQYF
v_gene: TRBV28
len: 14
d_gene: NA
j_gene: TRBJ2-7
abundance: NA

CDR3nt: TGTGCCAGCAGCTTAGATCGGACAGATACGCAGTATTTT
CDR3aa: CASSLDRTDTQYF
v_gene: TRBV13
len: 13
d_gene: NA
j_gene: TRBJ2-3
abundance: NA

CDR3nt: TGTGCCAGCAGTACTCTAGGACAGTCCTACGAGCAGTACTTC
CDR3aa: CASSTLGQSYEQYF
v_gene: TRBV6-5
len: 14
d_gene: NA
j_gene: TRBJ2-7
abundance: once

CDR3nt: TGTGCCAGCAGCTTTGGGTCCGGGACTGAAGAGACCCAGTACTTC
CDR3aa: CASSFGSGTEETQYF
v_gene: TRBV7-9
len: 15
d_gene: NA
j_gene: TRBJ2-5
abundance: NA

CDR3nt: TGTGCCAGCAGCCAAGCCCGAAGGACAAACACTTTAGGTTCACCCCTCCACTTT
CDR3aa: CASSQARRTNTLGSPLHF
v_gene: TRBV3-1/TRBV3-2
len: 18
d_gene: NA
j_gene: TRBJ1-6
abundance: NA

CDR3nt: TGCGCCAGCAGCTTGGCACGGGGGAACGTAGAGACCCAGTACTTC
CDR3aa: CASSLARGNVETQYF
v_gene: TRBV5-1
len: 15
d_gene: NA
j_gene: TRBJ2-5
abundance: NA

CDR3nt: TGTGCCAGCAGCTTAGGTGCGGGGGCTAGCACAGATACGCAGTATTTT
CDR3aa: CASSLGAGASTDTQYF
v_gene: TRBV7-2
len: 16
d_gene: NA
j_gene: TRBJ2-3
abundance: NA

CDR3nt: TGTGCCAGCAGCCGAGGTCCTGAGGGGGATGAAAAACTGTTTTTT
CDR3aa: CASSRGPEGDEKLFF
v_gene: TRBV7-3
len: 15
d_gene: NA
j_gene: TRBJ1-4
abundance: few

CDR3nt: TGTGCCAGCAGCCAAGGGGGGGACTCACCCCTCCACTTT
CDR3aa: CASSQGGDSPLHF
v_gene: TRBV4-2
len: 13
d_gene: NA
j_gene: TRBJ1-6
abundance: NA

CDR3nt: TGTGCCAGCAGCCTAGAGGAGGCAGGTGTTCGGGAGACCCAGTACTTC
CDR3aa: CASSLEEAGVRETQYF
v_gene: TRBV7-9
len: 16
d_gene: NA
j_gene: TRBJ2-5
abundance: NA

CDR3nt: TGTGCCAGCAGCGACAGGGTAGGGAGGGACACTGAAGCTTTCTTT
CDR3aa: CASSDRVGRDTEAFF
v_gene: TRBV9
len: 15
d_gene: NA
j_gene: TRBJ1-1
abundance: NA

CDR3nt: TGTGCCAGCAGCTTCCCGCCCCTCGGCTACACCTTC
CDR3aa: CASSFPPLGYTF
v_gene: TRBV7-2
len: 12
d_gene: NA
j_gene: TRBJ1-2
abundance: NA